These 29 T cell receptor beta chains share one sample of origin, sequenced in a study of regulatory T cells in long-lasting Graves disease. To make TCR beta libraries, researchers used iRepertoire HTBI primers and Arm-PCR of CDR3 regions. MiXCR, applied by TCRdb to the multiplex PCR reads, yields one record per CDR3 protein. The sample carries 700,000 or so distinct CDR3 sequences, approximately 29% recorded once. Regarding time point: persistent/refractory GD, antithyroid drugs over 5 years with positive TRAb. RNA extracted from PBMCs served as the sequencing template. The material was peripheral blood mononuclear cells (PBMCs), obtained when the disease was refractory, from a patient treated with antithyroid drugs. The receptors were sampled from a female donor with Graves disease.

The chain employs TRBV27 and TRBJ2-3, with D possibly matching TRBD1 (7 bases). V dropped 3 bases and J dropped 15 bases, with 22 bases sitting between them. The CDR3 is 14 residues long. Germline lookup yields CDR1 MNHEY and CDR2 SMNVEV (reference sequence). CDR3 bases: TGTGCCAGCAGTTTGCAGGGGGGTCCCCATCCCAACTATTTT. Residues: CASSLQGGPHPNYF.

There are a few counts of this clonotype. The gene calls are TRBV18 and TRBJ1-5; D possibly corresponds to TRBD1 (5 bases). CDR1 is KGHSH and CDR2 is LQKENI in the germline V gene. V shed 8 bases and J shed 5 bases, with 13 bases lying between them. The CDR3 spans 13 residues. This chain's CDR3 is CASRDGAYQPQHF. CDR3 in DNA: TGTGCCAGCCGGGACGGGGCCTATCAGCCCCAGCATTTT.

In this sample, this clonotype turned up a few times. V is TRBV29-1 and J is TRBJ1-1, with 8 nucleotides matching TRBD1. Unmatched junction bases numbered 11, after V lost 7 bases and J lost 7 bases. The length of the CDR3 is 13 residues. Germline values: CDR1 SQVTM, CDR2 ANQGSEA. The CDR3 spells CSAATLTGDEAFF. In nucleotides, the CDR3 is TGCAGCGCTGCAACTTTGACAGGGGATGAAGCTTTCTTT.

A remark on this clonotype: Relative to the germline gene, one junction end is altered; a read error may explain this. This rearrangement joins TRBV20-1 to TRBJ1-1; possibly TRBD1 for D (5 bases). Germline assignment: CDR1 DFQATT and CDR2 SNEGSKA (reference sequence). CDR3 length: 12 amino acids. The CDR3 here is CSARRGNSEAFF. CDR3 sequence (DNA): TGCAGTGCTAGACGGGGGAACTCTGAAGCTTTCTTT.

This chain connects TRBV12-3 or TRBV12-4 to TRBJ1-2; no definite D call. This CDR3 spans 12 amino acids. V was pared by 4 bases and J by 6 bases, with 9 bases between. For the CDR3, the DNA is TGTGCCAGCAGTTCGAAGGGAAATGGCTACACCTTC. Its protein product is CASSSKGNGYTF.

This clonotype has a handful of counts. V usage is TRBV28 and J usage is TRBJ1-6; the match to TRBD1 covers 11 bases. This CDR3 is built from 16 residues. CDR1 is MDHEN, CDR2 SYDVKM, per germline. J lost 7 bases, V lost 5 bases, and 7 bases had no gene match. CDR3 sequence: CASSPPDRGRNSPLHF. CDR3 bases: TGTGCCAGCAGTCCCCCGGACAGGGGGCGGAATTCACCCCTCCACTTT.

This chain uses TRBV7-9 with TRBJ2-4; 7 nucleotides align to TRBD1. J was trimmed by 3 bases and V by 5 bases; bases with no gene match: 4. CDR1 is SEHNR, CDR2 FQNEAQ, per germline (reference sequence). The CDR3 is made up of 14 amino acids. CDR3 residues: CASSPWDSKNIQYF. The CDR3, as DNA: TGTGCCAGCAGCCCCTGGGACAGCAAAAACATTCAGTACTTC.

V usage is TRBV30 and J usage is TRBJ1-2; no firm D call. V was clipped by 4 bases and J by 8 bases, with 20 bases between them. Germline loops: CDR1 GTSNPN, CDR2 SVGIG (reference sequence). The CDR3 consists of 14 residues. CDR3 region: CAWKRGNFLGGYTF. The CDR3 nucleotides are TGTGCCTGGAAACGGGGAAATTTTCTCGGAGGCTACACCTTC.

This chain links TRBV7-9 with TRBJ2-7, with TRBD1 identical over 8 bases. Germline loops: CDR1 SEHNR, CDR2 FQNEAQ (reference sequence). CDR3 size: 16 residues. The J segment lost 1 base and the V segment lost 2 bases, leaving 7 bases of the junction unmatched. The CDR3 loop reads CASSLSGQAPSYEQYF. The CDR3 nucleotides read TGTGCCAGCAGCTTATCGGGACAGGCGCCTTCCTACGAGCAGTACTTC. The full variable domain, completed using reference TRBV7-9 and TRBJ2-7, is DTGVSQNPRHKITKRGQNVTFRCDPISEHNRLYWYRQTLGQGPEFLTYFQNEAQLEKSRLLSDRFSAERPKGSFSTLEIQRTEQGDSAMYLCASSLSGQAPSYEQYFGPGTRLTVT.

This clonotype was seen at least ten times. The J gene is TRBJ1-1, the V gene TRBV28, with 8 bases lining up with TRBD1. V shed 8 bases, J shed 1 base, and the junction held 12 bases outside the gene matches. Germline CDR1 reads MDHEN; CDR2 reads SYDVKM. The CDR3 is 16 residues long. This CDR3 is CASYVRGRPGNTEAFF. CDR3 sequence (DNA): TGTGCCAGCTACGTCAGGGGGCGCCCCGGGAACACTGAAGCTTTCTTT.

This clonotype was picked up a small number of times. The V and J genes are TRBV10-3 and TRBJ2-7, with 7 bases fitting TRBD2. V gave up 0 bases and J gave up 4 bases; unmatched junction bases: 3. The CDR3 loop spans 14 amino acids. Germline CDR1 and CDR2: ENHRY and SYGVKD. CDR3 sequence: CAISESAGDYEQYF. CDR3 DNA sequence: TGTGCCATCAGTGAGTCGGCGGGAGATTACGAGCAGTACTTC.

This clonotype was seen a handful of times. The V call is TRBV12-3 or TRBV12-4, the J call TRBJ1-2; no clear D. V dropped 1 base and J dropped 8 bases, with 11 bases sitting between them. The CDR3 sequence is 13 residues long. Written as DNA, the CDR3 is TGTGCCAGCAGTTTAGGGGCCGGCTGGGGCTACACCTTC. As protein: CASSLGAGWGYTF.

This chain uses TRBV29-1 with TRBJ2-5; TRBD1 is a possible D gene (5 bases). Trimming stripped 6 bases from V and 1 base from J, with 15 bases between. The germline gives CDR1 SQVTM, CDR2 ANQGSEA. The CDR3 sequence is 14 residues long. CDR3 sequence: CSVDLGEGQETQYF. The CDR3 nucleotides are TGCAGCGTCGACCTAGGGGAAGGCCAAGAGACCCAGTACTTC.

This rearrangement joins TRBV6-2 or TRBV6-3 to TRBJ1-6; the D is unclear. Per germline, CDR1 MNHEY and CDR2 SVGEGT. The CDR3 has 14 residues. V was clipped by 6 bases and J by 7 bases, with 13 bases between them. The CDR3 loop is CASREGTGNSPLHF. DNA of the CDR3: TGTGCCAGCAGAGAGGGAACGGGCAATTCACCCCTCCACTTT.

The table lists this clonotype with a few counts. This chain connects TRBV20-1 to TRBJ2-5; D is possibly TRBD2 (5 bases). Germline CDR1 is DFQATT and CDR2 is SNEGSKA (reference sequence). Trimming pared 3 bases from V and 5 bases from J, leaving 19 bases between. CDR3 length equals 15 residues. CDR3 coding DNA: TGCAGTGCTAGGGCGTCTGCGGGTGGAAGTGAGACCCAGTACTTC. As protein: CSARASAGGSETQYF.

This clonotype was observed many times. The chain combines TRBV2 with TRBJ2-5; D is ambiguous. Germline CDR1 and CDR2: SNHLY and FYNNEI. The CDR3 has 12 amino acids. With 6 bases removed from V and 1 base from J, the gap between germline ends came to 6 bases. This chain's CDR3 is CASRWSQETQYF. CDR3 nucleotide sequence: TGTGCCAGCAGGTGGTCCCAAGAGACCCAGTACTTC.

The sample holds a few counts of this clonotype. The V and J genes are TRBV25-1 and TRBJ1-1; D is ambiguous. This CDR3 comprises 13 residues. Trimming cost V 1 base and J 4 bases, with 7 bases left between them. The germline V gene has CDR1 MGHDK and CDR2 SYGVNS. CDR3 bases: TGTGCCAGCAGTGAATGGAAGGCCACTGAAGCTTTCTTT. Its protein product is CASSEWKATEAFF.

Concerning this clonotype itself: An end of the junction does not agree with germline; a read error may underlie this. The chain links TRBV11-1 to TRBJ2-7, with 12 nucleotides matching TRBD2. Per germline, CDR1 SGHAT and CDR2 FQDESV (reference sequence). The length of the CDR3 is 16 residues. The DNA of the CDR3 is TGTGCCAGCAGCTTAGCCCAGACTAGCGGGAGCTACGAGCAGTGCTTC. It encodes CASSLAQTSGSYEQCF.

J is TRBJ1-5 and V is TRBV5-1; D is perhaps TRBD1 (5 bases). CDR1 and CDR2 (germline): SGHRS, YFSETQ. V lost 5 bases, J lost 2 bases, and 17 bases lay in between. The CDR3 loop spans 16 amino acids. The CDR3 spells CASSPRSVGGNQPQHF. The DNA for the CDR3 is TGCGCCAGCAGTCCCCGTAGTGTAGGGGGCAATCAGCCCCAGCATTTT.

The gene calls are TRBV29-1 and TRBJ2-6; the match to TRBD2 covers 13 bases. Germline CDR1 is SQVTM and CDR2 is ANQGSEA. V lost 7 bases to trimming and J lost 0 bases; unmatched junction nucleotides: 3. CDR3 size: 16 residues. The CDR3 is CSGWTSGSSGANVLTF. CDR3 nucleotides: TGCAGCGGGTGGACTAGCGGGAGCTCTGGGGCCAACGTCCTGACTTTC.

This clonotype has only a few counts. The gene calls are TRBV2 and TRBJ1-5, with a tentative D call TRBD1 (5 bases). Germline V gives CDR1 SNHLY, CDR2 FYNNEI. V dropped 7 bases and J dropped 7 bases, with 14 bases sitting between them. The CDR3 is made up of 13 amino acids. The CDR3 protein is CASKREGWQPQHF. The CDR3 bases are TGTGCCAGCAAGCGGGAGGGGTGGCAGCCCCAGCATTTT.

This clonotype was found a few times. The V and J genes are TRBV6-4 and TRBJ1-3; D is undetermined. The CDR3 contains 14 residues. In germline, CDR1 is MRHNA, CDR2 SNTAGT. The V and J ends lost 5 bases and 2 bases respectively, with 10 bases between them. The CDR3 nucleotides read TGTGCCAGCAGTTACTGGGAACCTGGAAACACCATATATTTT. Protein sequence: CASSYWEPGNTIYF.

The chain carries TRBV11-2 and TRBJ2-2; 9 bases fit TRBD1. V lost 5 bases to trimming and J lost 6 bases; unmatched junction nucleotides: 10. Germline V gives CDR1 SGHAT, CDR2 FQNNGV. This CDR3 region has 16 residues. The CDR3 nucleotides are TGTGCCAGCAGCCCCAGGGGACAGGGTTACTCCGGGGAGCTGTTTTTT. It is translated as CASSPRGQGYSGELFF.

The gene calls are TRBV29-1 and TRBJ2-7; TRBD2 matches 11 bases. CDR3 length: 14 residues. V dropped 4 bases and J dropped 4; count of bases not matched to a gene: 6. Germline V gene lookup returns CDR1 SQVTM and CDR2 ANQGSEA. The CDR3 sequence is CSVVASGRSYEQYF. The CDR3 DNA reads TGCAGCGTTGTGGCTAGCGGGAGGTCGTACGAGCAGTACTTC.

The chain combines TRBV2 with TRBJ1-3, with 9 bases fitting TRBD1. Trimming cost V 9 bases and J 2 bases; bases outside gene matches: 2. The CDR3 is 13 amino acids. The V gene's germline CDR1 is SNHLY and CDR2 FYNNEI. CDR3 bases: TGTGCCAGAAGACAGGGGGCTGGAAACACCATATATTTT. Translation gives CARRQGAGNTIYF.

There are a few counts of this clonotype. The genes are TRBV15 and TRBJ1-1; D possibly corresponds to TRBD1 (5 bases). This CDR3 is 16 amino acids long. V was cut by 5 bases and J by 1 base, with 17 bases left in between. CDR1 is LNHNV, CDR2 YYDKDF, per germline (reference sequence). The CDR3 DNA follows: TGTGCCACCAGCGAGAGATTCAGAGGGGCGAACACTGAAGCTTTCTTT. This codes for CATSERFRGANTEAFF.

The table lists this clonotype with a few counts. This chain connects TRBV9 to TRBJ2-2; weak D call: TRBD2 (5 bases). V was shortened by 2 bases and J by 3 bases, with 17 bases between the two germline ends. The CDR3 loop spans 17 amino acids. Germline V gene sequence: CDR1 SGDLS, CDR2 YYNGEE. This CDR3 reads CASSVPARGPDTGELFF. The CDR3 DNA reads as TGTGCCAGCAGCGTCCCCGCCCGGGGTCCGGACACCGGGGAGCTGTTTTTT.

This clonotype was recorded a few times. The V gene is TRBV12-3 or TRBV12-4, the J gene TRBJ1-1; a possible D gene is TRBD1 (6 bases). This CDR3 is 11 amino acids long. V shed 9 bases and J shed 8 bases, with 13 bases lying between them. The CDR3 nucleotides read TGTGCCAGGGGTTCGGGGGCAGAAGCTTTCTTT. This translates into CARGSGAEAFF.

V gene TRBV12-5 combines with J gene TRBJ1-1; D possibly corresponds to TRBD1 (5 bases). There are 15 residues in the CDR3. Germline lookup yields CDR1 LGHNT and CDR2 FRNRAP. The V gene lost 0 bases and the J gene lost 4 bases, with 12 bases spanning the gap. CDR3 coding DNA: TGTGCTAGTGGTTTGGTGGGGGGATTTGGCACTGAAGCTTTCTTT. It codes for CASGLVGGFGTEAFF.